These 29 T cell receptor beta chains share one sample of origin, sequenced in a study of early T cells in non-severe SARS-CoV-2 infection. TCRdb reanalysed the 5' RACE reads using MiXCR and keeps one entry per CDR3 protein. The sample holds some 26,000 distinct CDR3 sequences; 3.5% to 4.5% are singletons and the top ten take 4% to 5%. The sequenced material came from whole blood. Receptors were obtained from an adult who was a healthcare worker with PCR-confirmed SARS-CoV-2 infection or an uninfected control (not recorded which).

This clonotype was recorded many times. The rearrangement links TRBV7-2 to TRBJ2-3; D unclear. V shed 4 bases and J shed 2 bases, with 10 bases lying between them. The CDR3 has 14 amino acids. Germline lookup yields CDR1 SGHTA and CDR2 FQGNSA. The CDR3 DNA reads TGTGCCAGCAGCTCCTACAAACTCACAGATACGCAGTATTTT. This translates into CASSSYKLTDTQYF.

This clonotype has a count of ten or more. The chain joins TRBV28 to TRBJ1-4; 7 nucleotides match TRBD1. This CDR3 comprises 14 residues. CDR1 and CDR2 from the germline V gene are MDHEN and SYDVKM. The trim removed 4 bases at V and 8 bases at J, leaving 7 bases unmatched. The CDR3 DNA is TGTGCCAGCAGTTCACCGGGACAGCGCGAAAAACTGTTTTTT. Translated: CASSSPGQREKLFF.

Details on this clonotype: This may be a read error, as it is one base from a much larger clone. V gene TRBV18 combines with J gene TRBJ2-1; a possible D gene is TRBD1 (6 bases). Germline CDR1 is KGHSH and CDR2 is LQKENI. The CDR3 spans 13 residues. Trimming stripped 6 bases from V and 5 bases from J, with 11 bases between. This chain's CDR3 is CASSVGTNNEQFF. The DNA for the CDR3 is TGTGCCAGCTCCGTCGGGACAAACAATGAGCAGTTCTTC.

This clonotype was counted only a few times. In DNA form, the CDR3 reads TGCAGTGCAGAAACAGGGGCGGCTTATGGCTACACCTTC. This codes for CSAETGAAYGYTF. V is TRBV20-1 and J is TRBJ1-2; TRBD1 matches 7 bases. The CDR3 is 13 amino acids. J gave up 5 bases and V 6 bases, and 9 bases lay outside the gene matches. Germline V gene sequence: CDR1 DFQATT, CDR2 SNEGSKA (reference sequence).

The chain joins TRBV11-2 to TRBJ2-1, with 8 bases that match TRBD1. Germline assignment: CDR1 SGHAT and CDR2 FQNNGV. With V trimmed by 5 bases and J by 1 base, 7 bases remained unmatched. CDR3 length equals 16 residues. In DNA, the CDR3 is TGTGCCAGCAGCCCTGCCCGGGACAGGTCCTACAATGAGCAGTTCTTC. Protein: CASSPARDRSYNEQFF.

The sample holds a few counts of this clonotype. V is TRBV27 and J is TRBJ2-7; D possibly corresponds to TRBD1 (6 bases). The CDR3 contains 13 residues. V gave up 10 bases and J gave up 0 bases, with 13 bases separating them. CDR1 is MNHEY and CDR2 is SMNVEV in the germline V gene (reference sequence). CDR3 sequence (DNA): TGTGCCATCCATGGGACACCCTCCTACGAGCAGTACTTC. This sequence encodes CAIHGTPSYEQYF.

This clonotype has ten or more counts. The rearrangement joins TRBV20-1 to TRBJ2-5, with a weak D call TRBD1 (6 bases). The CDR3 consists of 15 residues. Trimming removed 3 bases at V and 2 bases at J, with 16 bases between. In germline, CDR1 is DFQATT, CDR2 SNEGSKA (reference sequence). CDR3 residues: CSASPQRGSQETQYF. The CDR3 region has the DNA TGCAGTGCTAGTCCCCAAAGGGGGTCGCAAGAGACCCAGTACTTC.

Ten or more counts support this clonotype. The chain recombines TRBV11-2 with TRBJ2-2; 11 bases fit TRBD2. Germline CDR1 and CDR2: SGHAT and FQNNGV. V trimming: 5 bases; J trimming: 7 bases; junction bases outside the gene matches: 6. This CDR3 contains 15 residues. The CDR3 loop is CASSTSGGLFGELFF. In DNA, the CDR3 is TGTGCCAGCAGCACTAGCGGGGGCCTCTTCGGGGAGCTGTTTTTT.

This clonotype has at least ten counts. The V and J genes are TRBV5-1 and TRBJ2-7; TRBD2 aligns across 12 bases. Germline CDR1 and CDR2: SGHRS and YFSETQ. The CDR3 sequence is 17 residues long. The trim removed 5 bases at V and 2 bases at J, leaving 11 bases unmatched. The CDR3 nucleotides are TGCGCCAGCAGTCGGCCCAATGGACTAGCGGGAACCTACGAGCAGTACTTC. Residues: CASSRPNGLAGTYEQYF. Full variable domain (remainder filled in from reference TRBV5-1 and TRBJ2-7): KAGVTQTPRYLIKTRGQQVTLSCSPISGHRSVSWYQQTPGQGLQFLFEYFSETQRNKGNFPGRFSGRQFSNSRSEMNVSTLELGDSALYLCASSRPNGLAGTYEQYFGPGTRLTVT.

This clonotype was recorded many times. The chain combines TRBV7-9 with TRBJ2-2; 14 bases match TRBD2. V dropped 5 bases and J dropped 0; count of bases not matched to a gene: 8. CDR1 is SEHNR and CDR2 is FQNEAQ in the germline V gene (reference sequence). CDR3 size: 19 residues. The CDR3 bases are TGTGCCAGCAGCCCTGGGACTAGCGGGAGTAAGGCGAACACCGGGGAGCTGTTTTTT. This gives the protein CASSPGTSGSKANTGELFF.

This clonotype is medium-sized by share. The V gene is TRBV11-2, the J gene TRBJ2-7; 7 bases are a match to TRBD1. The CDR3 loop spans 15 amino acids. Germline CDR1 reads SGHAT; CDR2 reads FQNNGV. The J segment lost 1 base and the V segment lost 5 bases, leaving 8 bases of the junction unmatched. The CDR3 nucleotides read TGTGCCAGCAGCCAAAGAGGGGACAGTTCCTACGAGCAGTACTTC. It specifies CASSQRGDSSYEQYF. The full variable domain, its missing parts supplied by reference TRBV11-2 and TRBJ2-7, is EAGVAQSPRYKIIEKRQSVAFWCNPISGHATLYWYQQILGQGPKLLIQFQNNGVVDDSQLPKDRFSAERLKGVDSTLKIQPAKLEDSAVYLCASSQRGDSSYEQYFGPGTRLTVT.

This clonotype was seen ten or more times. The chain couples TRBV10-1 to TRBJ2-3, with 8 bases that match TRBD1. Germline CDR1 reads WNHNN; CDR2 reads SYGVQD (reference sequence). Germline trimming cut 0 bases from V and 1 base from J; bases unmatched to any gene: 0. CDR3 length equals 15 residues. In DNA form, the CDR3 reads TGCGCCAGCAGTGAGTCGGGACAGGGCACAGATACGCAGTATTTT. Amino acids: CASSESGQGTDTQYF.

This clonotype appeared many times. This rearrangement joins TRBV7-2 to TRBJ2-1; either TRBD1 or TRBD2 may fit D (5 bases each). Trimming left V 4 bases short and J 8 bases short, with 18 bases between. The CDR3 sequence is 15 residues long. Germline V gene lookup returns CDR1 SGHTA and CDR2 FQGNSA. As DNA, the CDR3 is TGTGCCAGCAGCTCACTGGGGACGGTGGTGGATGAGCAGTTCTTC. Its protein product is CASSSLGTVVDEQFF. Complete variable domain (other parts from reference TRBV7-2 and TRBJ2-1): GAGVSQSPSNKVTEKGKDVELRCDPISGHTALYWYRQSLGQGLEFLIYFQGNSAPDKSGLPSDRFSAERTGGSVSTLTIQRTQQEDSAVYLCASSSLGTVVDEQFFGPGTRLTVL.

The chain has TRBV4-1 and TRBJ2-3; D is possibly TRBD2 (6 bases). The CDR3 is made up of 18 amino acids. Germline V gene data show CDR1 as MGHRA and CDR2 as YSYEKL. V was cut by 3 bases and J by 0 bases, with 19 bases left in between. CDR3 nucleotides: TGCGCCAGCAGCCATATCTCCAGTCGGGGGAGTAGCACAGATACGCAGTATTTT. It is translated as CASSHISSRGSSTDTQYF.

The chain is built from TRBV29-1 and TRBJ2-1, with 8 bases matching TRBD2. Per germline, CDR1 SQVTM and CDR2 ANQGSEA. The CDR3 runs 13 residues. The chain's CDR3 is CCASPLAANEQFF. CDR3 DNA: TGCTGCGCCAGTCCACTAGCGGCCAATGAGCAGTTCTTC.

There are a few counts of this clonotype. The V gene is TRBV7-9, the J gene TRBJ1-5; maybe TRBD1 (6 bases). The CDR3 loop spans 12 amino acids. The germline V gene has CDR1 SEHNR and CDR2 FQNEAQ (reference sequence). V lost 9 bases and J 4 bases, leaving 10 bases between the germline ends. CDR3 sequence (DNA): TGTGCCAGTACTACAGGGAATCAGCCCCAGCATTTT. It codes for CASTTGNQPQHF.

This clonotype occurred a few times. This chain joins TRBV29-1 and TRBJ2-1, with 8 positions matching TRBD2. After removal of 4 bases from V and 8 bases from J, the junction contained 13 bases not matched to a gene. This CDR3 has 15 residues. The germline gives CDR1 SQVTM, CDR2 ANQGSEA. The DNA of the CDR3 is TGCAGCGTTGGCGGATCTAGCGGTAGCGGGGATGAGCAGTTCTTC. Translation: CSVGGSSGSGDEQFF.

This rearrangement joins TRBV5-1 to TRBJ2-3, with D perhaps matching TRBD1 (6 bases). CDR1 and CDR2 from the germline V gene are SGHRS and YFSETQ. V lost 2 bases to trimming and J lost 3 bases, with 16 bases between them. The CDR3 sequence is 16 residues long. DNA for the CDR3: TGCGCCAGCAGCTTTAATCCACAGGGCCTTACAGATACGCAGTATTTT. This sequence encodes CASSFNPQGLTDTQYF.

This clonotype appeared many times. CDR3 in amino acids: CASSLTANTEAFF. The DNA for the CDR3 is TGTGCCAGCAGCCTGACGGCGAACACTGAAGCTTTCTTT. The chain carries TRBV14 and TRBJ1-1; unclear D gene. Trimming removed 4 bases at V and 1 base at J, with 7 bases between. CDR1 is SGHDN and CDR2 is FVKESK in the germline V gene. This CDR3 comprises 13 residues. The full variable domain, completed using reference TRBV14 and TRBJ1-1, is EAGVTQFPSHSVIEKGQTVTLRCDPISGHDNLYWYRRVMGKEIKFLLHFVKESKQDESGMPNNRFLAERTGGTYSTLKVQPAELEDSGVYFCASSLTANTEAFFGQGTRLTVV.

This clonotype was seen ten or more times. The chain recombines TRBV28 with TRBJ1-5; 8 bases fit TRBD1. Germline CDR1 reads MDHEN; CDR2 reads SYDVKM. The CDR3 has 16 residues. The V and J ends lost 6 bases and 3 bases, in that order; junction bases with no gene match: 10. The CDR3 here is CASRSLTGGDNQPQHF. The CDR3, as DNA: TGTGCCAGCAGGTCCCTCACAGGGGGGGACAATCAGCCCCAGCATTTT.

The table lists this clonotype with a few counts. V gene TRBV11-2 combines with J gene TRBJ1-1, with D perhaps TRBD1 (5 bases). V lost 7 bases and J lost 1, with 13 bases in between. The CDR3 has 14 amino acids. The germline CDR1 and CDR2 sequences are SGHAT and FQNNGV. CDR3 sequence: CASIKSTENTEAFF. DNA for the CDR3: TGTGCCAGCATCAAATCGACAGAGAACACTGAAGCTTTCTTT.

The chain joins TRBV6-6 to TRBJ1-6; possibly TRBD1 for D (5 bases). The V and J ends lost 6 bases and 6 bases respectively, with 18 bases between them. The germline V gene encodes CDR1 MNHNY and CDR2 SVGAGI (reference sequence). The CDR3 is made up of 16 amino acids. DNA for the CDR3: TGTGCCAGCAGCCCCATAGCCGGGACGGGTAATTCACCCCTCCACTTT. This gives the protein CASSPIAGTGNSPLHF.

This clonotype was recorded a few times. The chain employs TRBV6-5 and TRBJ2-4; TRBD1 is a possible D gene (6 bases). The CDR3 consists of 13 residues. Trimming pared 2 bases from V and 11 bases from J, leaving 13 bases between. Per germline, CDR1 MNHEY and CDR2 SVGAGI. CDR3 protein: CASSYPGTPFQYF. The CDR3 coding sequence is TGTGCCAGCAGTTACCCCGGGACACCCTTTCAGTACTTC.

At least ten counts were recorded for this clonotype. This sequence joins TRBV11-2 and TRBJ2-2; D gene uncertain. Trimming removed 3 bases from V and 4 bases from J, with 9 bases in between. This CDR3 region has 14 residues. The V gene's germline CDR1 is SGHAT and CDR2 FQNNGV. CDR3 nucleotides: TGTGCCAGCAGCTTTTTAGCAGGCACCGGGGAGCTGTTTTTT. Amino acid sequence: CASSFLAGTGELFF.

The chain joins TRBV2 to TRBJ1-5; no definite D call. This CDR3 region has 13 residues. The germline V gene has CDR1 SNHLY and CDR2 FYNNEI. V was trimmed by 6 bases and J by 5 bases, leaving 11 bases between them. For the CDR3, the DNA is TGTGCCAGCAGCGTTGACCAAGATCAGCCCCAGCATTTT. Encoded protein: CASSVDQDQPQHF.

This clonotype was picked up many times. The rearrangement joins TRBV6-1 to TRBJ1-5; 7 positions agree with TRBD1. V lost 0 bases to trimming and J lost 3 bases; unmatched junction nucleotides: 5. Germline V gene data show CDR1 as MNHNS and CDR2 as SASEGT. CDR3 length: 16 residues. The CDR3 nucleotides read TGTGCCAGCAGTGAAGCGCGGACAGGCCTCAATCAGCCCCAGCATTTT. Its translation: CASSEARTGLNQPQHF.

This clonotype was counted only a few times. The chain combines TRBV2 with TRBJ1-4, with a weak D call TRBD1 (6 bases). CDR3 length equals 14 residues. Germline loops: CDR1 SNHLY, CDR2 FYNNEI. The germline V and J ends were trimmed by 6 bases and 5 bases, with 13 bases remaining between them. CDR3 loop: CASSQGHQNEKLFF. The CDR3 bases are TGTGCCAGCAGCCAGGGACACCAGAATGAAAAACTGTTTTTT.

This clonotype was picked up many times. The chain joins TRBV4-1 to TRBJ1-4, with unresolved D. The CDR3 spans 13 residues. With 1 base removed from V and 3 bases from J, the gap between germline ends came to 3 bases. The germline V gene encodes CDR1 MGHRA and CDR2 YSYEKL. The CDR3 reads CASSQVANEKLFF. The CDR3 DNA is TGCGCCAGCAGCCAAGTCGCTAATGAAAAACTGTTTTTT.

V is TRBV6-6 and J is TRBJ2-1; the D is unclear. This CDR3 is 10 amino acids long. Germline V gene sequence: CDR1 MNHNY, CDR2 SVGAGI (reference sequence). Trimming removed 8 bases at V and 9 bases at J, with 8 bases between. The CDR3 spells CASASSEQFF. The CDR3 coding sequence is TGTGCCAGCGCTTCTAGTGAGCAGTTCTTC.